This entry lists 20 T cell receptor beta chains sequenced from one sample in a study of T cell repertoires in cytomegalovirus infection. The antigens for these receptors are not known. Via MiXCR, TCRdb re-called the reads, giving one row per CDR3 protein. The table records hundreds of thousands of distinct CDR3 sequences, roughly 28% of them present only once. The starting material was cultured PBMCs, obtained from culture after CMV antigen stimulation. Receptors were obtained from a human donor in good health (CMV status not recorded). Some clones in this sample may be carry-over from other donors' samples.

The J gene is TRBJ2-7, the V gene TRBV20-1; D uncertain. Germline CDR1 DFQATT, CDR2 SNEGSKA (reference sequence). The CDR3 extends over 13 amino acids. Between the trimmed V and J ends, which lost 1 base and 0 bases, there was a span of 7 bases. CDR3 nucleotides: TGCAGTGCTAGAGTTCGGAGCTCCTACGAGCAGTACTTC. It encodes CSARVRSSYEQYF.

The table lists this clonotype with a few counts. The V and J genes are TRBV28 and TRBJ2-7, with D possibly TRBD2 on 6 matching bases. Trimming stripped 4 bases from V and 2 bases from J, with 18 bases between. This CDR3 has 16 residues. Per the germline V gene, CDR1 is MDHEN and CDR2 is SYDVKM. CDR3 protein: CASSSPFFGSPYEQYF. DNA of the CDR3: TGTGCCAGCAGTTCACCGTTTTTCGGGAGTCCCTACGAGCAGTACTTC.

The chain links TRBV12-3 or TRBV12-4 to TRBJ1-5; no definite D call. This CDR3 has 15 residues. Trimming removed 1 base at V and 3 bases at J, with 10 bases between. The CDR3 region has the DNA TGTGCCAGCAGTTTAGTCGAGGACCTCAATCAGCCCCAGCATTTT. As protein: CASSLVEDLNQPQHF.

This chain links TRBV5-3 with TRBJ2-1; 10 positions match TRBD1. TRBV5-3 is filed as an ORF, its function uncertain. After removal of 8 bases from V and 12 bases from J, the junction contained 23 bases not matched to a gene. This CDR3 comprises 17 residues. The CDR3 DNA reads TGTGCCAGCATCGAGGCCGAGGGACAGGGGCCTAGGGAGCGGCAGTTCTTC. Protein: CASIEAEGQGPRERQFF.

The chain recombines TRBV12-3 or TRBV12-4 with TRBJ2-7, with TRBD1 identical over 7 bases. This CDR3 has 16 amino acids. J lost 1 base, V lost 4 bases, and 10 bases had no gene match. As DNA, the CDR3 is TGTGCCAGCAGTTCAAGAGACGGGACAGCGTCCTACGAGCAGTACTTC. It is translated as CASSSRDGTASYEQYF.

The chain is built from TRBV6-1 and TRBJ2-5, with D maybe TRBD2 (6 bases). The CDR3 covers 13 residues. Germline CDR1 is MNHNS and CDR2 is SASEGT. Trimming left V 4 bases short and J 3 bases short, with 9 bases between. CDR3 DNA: TGTGCCAGCAGTGGGGGCGGGGAAGAGACCCAGTACTTC. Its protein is CASSGGGEETQYF.

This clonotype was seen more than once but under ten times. The CDR3 spells CASSDSGISGNTGELFF. The CDR3 coding sequence is TGTGCCAGCAGCGATAGTGGGATTAGCGGGAACACCGGGGAGCTGTTTTTT. The rearrangement uses TRBV11-2 and TRBJ2-2, with D maybe TRBD2 (6 bases). V lost 5 bases and J 1 base, leaving 17 bases between the germline ends. The V gene's germline CDR1 is SGHAT and CDR2 FQNNGV. This CDR3 has 17 residues.

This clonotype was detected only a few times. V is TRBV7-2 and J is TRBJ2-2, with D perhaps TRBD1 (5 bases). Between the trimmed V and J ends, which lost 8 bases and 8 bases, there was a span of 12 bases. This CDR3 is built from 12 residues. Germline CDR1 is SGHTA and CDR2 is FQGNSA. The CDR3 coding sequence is TGTGCCAGCTACGCAAGGGGTGGGGAGCTGTTTTTT. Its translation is CASYARGGELFF.

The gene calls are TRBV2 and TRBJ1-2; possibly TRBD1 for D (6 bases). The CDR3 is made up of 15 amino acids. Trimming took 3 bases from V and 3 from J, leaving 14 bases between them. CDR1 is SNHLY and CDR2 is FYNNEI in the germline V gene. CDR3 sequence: CASSDGGRGDYGYTF. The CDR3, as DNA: TGTGCCAGCAGTGACGGAGGCAGGGGTGACTATGGCTACACCTTC.

This CDR3 is CASRVGSSYNEQFF. The CDR3 bases are TGTGCCAGCAGGGTCGGCAGCTCCTACAATGAGCAGTTCTTC. The chain uses TRBV2 and TRBJ2-1; no clear D gene. This CDR3 is 14 amino acids long. The germline V gene encodes CDR1 SNHLY and CDR2 FYNNEI. Trimming removed 6 bases from V and 0 bases from J, with 9 bases in between.

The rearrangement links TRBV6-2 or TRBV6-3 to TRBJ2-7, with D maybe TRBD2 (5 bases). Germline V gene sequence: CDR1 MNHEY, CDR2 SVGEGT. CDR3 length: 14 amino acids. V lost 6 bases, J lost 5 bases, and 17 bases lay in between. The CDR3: CASSSTAFGDEQYF. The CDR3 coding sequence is TGTGCCAGCAGCTCGACGGCTTTCGGGGACGAGCAGTACTTC.

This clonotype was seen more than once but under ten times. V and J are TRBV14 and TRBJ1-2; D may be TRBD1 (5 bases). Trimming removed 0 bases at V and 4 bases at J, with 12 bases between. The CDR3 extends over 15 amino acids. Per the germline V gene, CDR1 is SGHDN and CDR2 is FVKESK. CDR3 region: CASSQDGRVSYGYTF. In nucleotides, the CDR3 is TGTGCCAGCAGCCAAGATGGCAGGGTTTCCTATGGCTACACCTTC.

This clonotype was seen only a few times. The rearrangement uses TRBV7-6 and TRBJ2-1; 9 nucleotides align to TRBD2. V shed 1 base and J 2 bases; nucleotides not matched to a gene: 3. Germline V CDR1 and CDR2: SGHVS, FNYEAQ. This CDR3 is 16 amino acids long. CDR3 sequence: CASSLVGGGAYNEQFF. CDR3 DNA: TGTGCCAGCAGCTTAGTGGGCGGGGGGGCCTACAATGAGCAGTTCTTC.

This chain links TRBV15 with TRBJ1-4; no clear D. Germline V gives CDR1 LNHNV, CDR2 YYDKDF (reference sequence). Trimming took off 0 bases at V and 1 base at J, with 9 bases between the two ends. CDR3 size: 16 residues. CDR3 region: CATSRDTAVTNEKLFF. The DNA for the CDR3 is TGTGCCACCAGCAGAGATACAGCCGTAACTAATGAAAAACTGTTTTTT.

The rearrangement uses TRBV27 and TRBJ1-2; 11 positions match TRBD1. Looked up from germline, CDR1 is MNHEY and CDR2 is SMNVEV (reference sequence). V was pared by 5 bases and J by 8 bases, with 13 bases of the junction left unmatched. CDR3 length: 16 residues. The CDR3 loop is CASSPTYRTGGLGYTF. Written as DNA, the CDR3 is TGTGCCAGCAGTCCGACATATAGGACAGGGGGCTTAGGCTACACCTTC.

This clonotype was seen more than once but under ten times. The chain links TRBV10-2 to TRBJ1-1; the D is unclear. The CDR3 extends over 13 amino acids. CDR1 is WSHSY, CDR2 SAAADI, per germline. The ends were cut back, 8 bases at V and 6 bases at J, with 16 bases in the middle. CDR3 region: CASRPQPRPEAFF. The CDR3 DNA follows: TGCGCCAGCCGACCTCAGCCCCGCCCTGAAGCTTTCTTT.

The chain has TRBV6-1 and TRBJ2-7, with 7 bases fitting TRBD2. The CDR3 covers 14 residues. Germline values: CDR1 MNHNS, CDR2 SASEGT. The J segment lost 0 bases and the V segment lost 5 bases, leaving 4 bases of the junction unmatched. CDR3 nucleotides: TGTGCCAGCAGTCAGACTAGCTACTCCTACGAGCAGTACTTC. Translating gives CASSQTSYSYEQYF.

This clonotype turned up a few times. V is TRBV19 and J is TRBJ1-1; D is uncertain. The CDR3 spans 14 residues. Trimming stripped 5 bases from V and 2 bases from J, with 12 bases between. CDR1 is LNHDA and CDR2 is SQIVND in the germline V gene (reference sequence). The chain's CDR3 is CASSRVGSNTEAFF. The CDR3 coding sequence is TGTGCCAGTAGTCGGGTAGGGAGCAACACTGAAGCTTTCTTT.

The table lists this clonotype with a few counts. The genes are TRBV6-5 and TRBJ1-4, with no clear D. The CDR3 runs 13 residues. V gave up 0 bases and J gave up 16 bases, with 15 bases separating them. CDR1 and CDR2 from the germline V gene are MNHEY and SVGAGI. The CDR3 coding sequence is TGTGCCAGCAGTTACTCGAAGGACGGCGATAGGTTTTTT. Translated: CASSYSKDGDRFF.

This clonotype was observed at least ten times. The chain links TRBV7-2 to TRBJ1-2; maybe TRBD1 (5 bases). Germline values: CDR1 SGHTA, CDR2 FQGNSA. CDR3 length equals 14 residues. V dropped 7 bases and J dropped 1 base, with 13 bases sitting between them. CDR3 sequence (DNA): TGTGCCAGCAACGGGGGGGACGGTAACTATGGCTACACCTTC. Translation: CASNGGDGNYGYTF.